Given below is one T cell receptor beta chain in context. The sample comes from a study of graft-versus-host responses after intestinal transplantation. Study in general: Recipients across the board were started on anti-thymocyte globulin induction, then kept on tacrolimus and steroids for about 3 years.

Notes on the study in general: Early HvG declines after transplant were associated with peak circulating GvH clone levels. GvH clones occurred in recipient marrow; some first appeared in ileum or blood.

Assay: immunoSEQ multiplex PCR; the TCRdb copy retains only in-frame clones and omits some. The sample holds more than 12,000 clones, 30% to 35% seen once. Trimming removed 3 bases from V and 4 bases from J; junction bases left unmatched: 5. CDR3 length: 16 residues. Germline assignment: CDR1 MGHRA and CDR2 YSYEKL. This clonotype was obtained from a human patient who received an intestinal transplant. Sample: alloreactive CD4+ T cells from a mixed lymphocyte reaction culture, taken before intestinal transplant. Subset indicated: CFSE-low proliferating T cells sorted from approximately 6-day pre-transplant mixed lymphocyte reaction (GvH or HvG direction). The gene calls are TRBV4-1 and TRBJ2-1, with 11 positions matching TRBD2. CDR3 sequence: CASSQGSGRGYNEQFF. DNA for the CDR3: TGCGCCAGCAGCCAGGGTAGCGGGAGGGGTTACAATGAGCAGTTCTTC.